A selection of T cell receptor beta chains follows, all from one sample in a study of early T cells in non-severe SARS-CoV-2 infection. TCRdb re-derived calls from the 5' RACE reads in MiXCR, one entry per CDR3 protein. The sample has tens of thousands of distinct CDR3 sequences; about 7.6% are singletons. The sequencing here drew on whole blood, taken at baseline. These receptor sequences come from an adult who was a healthcare worker with PCR-confirmed SARS-CoV-2 infection or an uninfected control (not recorded which). CDR3s include the opening cysteine and the closing phenylalanine or tryptophan. A D gene is named only where the DNA matches it firmly. The listing skips clone size in some rows; elsewhere it reads once, few, many or a size class.

>once|TRBD1|TRBV6-2/TRBV6-3|TRBJ2-3
CASLGQGSTHTQYF
TGTGCCAGCCTGGGACAGGGGAGCACACATACGCAGTATTTT
>many|-|TRBV6-6|TRBJ2-1
CASSLEGREFF
TGTGCCAGCAGTCTGGAGGGAAGGGAGTTCTTC
>few|-|TRBV20-1|TRBJ2-5
CSASEKTQYF
TGCAGTGCTAGTGAAAAGACCCAGTACTTC
>many|TRBD1|TRBV7-9|TRBJ2-7
CASSRDRAFYEQYF
TGTGCCAGCAGCCGGGACAGGGCATTCTACGAGCAGTACTTC
>many|-|TRBV6-6|TRBJ2-3
CASSLGGGSTDTQYF
TGTGCCAGCAGCCTGGGGGGCGGAAGCACAGATACGCAGTATTTT
>many|-|TRBV6-2/TRBV6-3|TRBJ2-7
CASSYSGTASYEQYF
TGTGCCAGCAGTTACTCCGGGACTGCCTCCTACGAGCAGTACTTC
>many|-|TRBV6-2/TRBV6-3|TRBJ2-1
CASSYSVSVEQFF
TGTGCCAGCAGTTACTCGGTATCGGTTGAGCAGTTCTTC
>few|-|TRBV7-9|TRBJ2-7
CASSLRGSYEQYF
TGTGCCAGCAGCTTACGGGGGTCCTACGAGCAGTACTTC
>-|-|TRBV24-1|TRBJ1-2
CATSQSQYGYTF
TGTGCCACCTCCCAGAGCCAGTATGGCTACACCTTC
>many|-|TRBV7-9|TRBJ2-1
CASSLLSGEQFF
TGTGCCAGCAGCTTACTCTCCGGTGAGCAGTTCTTC
>many|TRBD2|TRBV7-8|TRBJ2-1
CASSPGLAGEKFNNEQFF
TGTGCCAGCAGCCCGGGACTAGCGGGAGAGAAGTTTAACAATGAGCAGTTCTTC
>few|-|TRBV18|TRBJ2-7
CASSPRDTSSYEQYF
TGTGCCAGCTCACCACGGGACACAAGCTCCTACGAGCAGTACTTC
>-|TRBD2|TRBV20-1|TRBJ2-7
CSARASGDYEQYF
TGCAGTGCTAGGGCTAGCGGTGATTACGAGCAGTACTTC
>many|-|TRBV5-5|TRBJ1-1
CASSPAWGRRSAFF
TGTGCCAGCAGCCCCGCCTGGGGACGGCGATCGGCTTTCTTT
>-|TRBD2|TRBV20-1|TRBJ2-7
CSARLAGEELEGLEQYF
TGCAGTGCTAGACTAGCGGGAGAGGAGCTCGAAGGTCTCGAGCAGTACTTC
>few|TRBD1|TRBV20-1|TRBJ2-1
CSAIPDRGPYNEQFF
TGCAGTGCTATCCCGGACAGGGGTCCCTACAATGAGCAGTTCTTC
>few|-|TRBV18|TRBJ1-5
CASSLGMGQPQHF
TGTGCCAGCTCTCTTGGAATGGGTCAGCCCCAGCATTTT
>many|-|TRBV25-1|TRBJ2-7
CASSDLGGRDEQYF
TGTGCCAGCAGTGACCTTGGGGGCAGGGACGAGCAGTACTTC
>-|TRBD2|TRBV5-6|TRBJ2-7
CASSLVAGNSYEQYF
TGTGCCAGCAGCTTGGTAGCGGGAAACTCCTACGAGCAGTACTTC
>few|TRBD1|TRBV25-1|TRBJ2-7
CASSAGQGAYEQYF
TGTGCCAGCAGTGCGGGACAGGGGGCCTACGAGCAGTACTTC
>few|-|TRBV3-1|TRBJ2-2
CASSQGGTLRNTGELFF
TGTGCCAGCAGCCAAGGTGGGACATTGCGTAACACCGGGGAGCTGTTTTTT
>-|-|TRBV5-5|TRBJ1-1
CASSTFKNTEAFF
TGTGCCAGCAGCACGTTTAAAAACACTGAAGCTTTCTTT
>few|-|TRBV30|TRBJ2-1
CAWRFSGSYNEQFF
TGTGCCTGGAGATTTAGCGGTTCCTACAATGAGCAGTTCTTC